These 29 T cell receptor beta chains share one sample of origin, sequenced in a study of blood T cell repertoires in COVID-19 (dated by TCRdb to 2020 to 2021). Libraries were constructed by the immunoSEQ multiplex PCR assay. Sourced from immuneACCESS, this table was stored by TCRdb with only in-frame sequences that have V and J called. A share of the clones is absent; for the studies checked, an unresolved V gene accounts for under half, and the remainder has no known explanation. In this sample the table shows some 150,000 clones, just under 80% of which occur a single time. 11% to 15% of the sample lies in the top ten. Sample: peripheral blood. The receptors originated from an elderly woman with acute or convalescent COVID-19.

V usage is TRBV11-2 and J usage is TRBJ2-1, with 10 positions matching TRBD2. The J segment lost 9 bases and the V segment lost 5 bases, leaving 4 bases of the junction unmatched. Germline assignment: CDR1 SGHAT and CDR2 FQNNGV. The CDR3 spans 13 residues. The DNA for the CDR3 is TGTGCCAGCAGCCGCGGGACTAGCGTTGAGCAGTTCTTC. Translation gives CASSRGTSVEQFF.

The rearrangement joins TRBV7-9 to TRBJ2-7; D is uncertain. Trimming took 4 bases from V and 0 from J, leaving 7 bases between them. In germline, CDR1 is SEHNR, CDR2 FQNEAQ (reference sequence). The length of the CDR3 is 13 residues. DNA for the CDR3: TGTGCCAGCAGCTCTAATCCCTCCTACGAGCAGTACTTC. Its translation is CASSSNPSYEQYF.

For the CDR3, the DNA is TGTGCCAGTAACCCGGGCGGCAGGGTGAAGATCGGCAATCAGCCCCAGCATTTT. Amino acids: CASNPGGRVKIGNQPQHF. V and J are TRBV19 and TRBJ1-5; possible D gene TRBD1, 5 bases. Trimming pared 7 bases from V and 2 bases from J, leaving 24 bases between. This CDR3 contains 18 residues. CDR1 is LNHDA and CDR2 is SQIVND in the germline V gene (reference sequence).

This sequence joins TRBV2 and TRBJ1-5, with a tentative D call TRBD1 (5 bases). There are 15 residues in the CDR3. CDR1 is SNHLY, CDR2 FYNNEI, per germline. Trimming removed 4 bases from V and 1 base from J, with 11 bases in between. The CDR3 DNA is TGTGCCAGCAGTGCCCAAAGGGGAAGCAATCAGCCCCAGCATTTT. Residues: CASSAQRGSNQPQHF.

This rearrangement joins TRBV19 to TRBJ1-5, with D unresolved. This CDR3 is built from 12 residues. V shed 5 bases and J shed 1 base, with 3 bases lying between them. The germline gives CDR1 LNHDA, CDR2 SQIVND (reference sequence). The CDR3 nucleotides are TGTGCCAGTAGTCCGAGCAATCAGCCCCAGCATTTT. This gives the protein CASSPSNQPQHF.

CDR3 sequence: CASSLGAGNQPQHF. Written as DNA, the CDR3 is TGTGCCAGCAGCCTAGGCGCAGGGAATCAGCCCCAGCATTTT. The chain uses TRBV7-2 and TRBJ1-5; D is perhaps TRBD1 (5 bases). CDR1 and CDR2 (germline): SGHTA, FQGNSA. CDR3 length equals 14 residues. Trimming took off 5 bases at V and 4 bases at J, with 12 bases between the two ends. The full variable domain, its missing parts supplied by reference TRBV7-2 and TRBJ1-5, is GAGVSQSPSNKVTEKGKDVELRCDPISGHTALYWYRQSLGQGLEFLIYFQGNSAPDKSGLPSDRFSAERTGGSVSTLTIQRTQQEDSAVYLCASSLGAGNQPQHFGDGTRLSIL.

This clone was recorded a few times. This CDR3 is also generated by other DNA sequences in the sample. The V and J genes are TRBV7-9 and TRBJ1-1; D is perhaps TRBD1 (5 bases). V lost 3 bases, J lost 5 bases, and 10 bases lay in between. The germline V gene has CDR1 SEHNR and CDR2 FQNEAQ (reference sequence). This CDR3 has 13 amino acids. The chain's CDR3 is CASSLTVGTEAFF. The CDR3 nucleotides are TGTGCCAGCAGCTTGACAGTCGGAACTGAAGCTTTCTTT.

This rearrangement joins TRBV15 to TRBJ1-1; 7 bases line up with TRBD1. The CDR3 length is 15 residues. The trim removed 1 base at V and 5 bases at J, leaving 7 bases unmatched. Germline lookup yields CDR1 LNHNV and CDR2 YYDKDF (reference sequence). CDR3 sequence reads: CATSRARGLGTEAFF. CDR3 sequence (DNA): TGTGCCACCAGCAGAGCTAGGGGGCTTGGGACTGAAGCTTTCTTT.

The chain combines TRBV30 with TRBJ2-1, with D possibly being TRBD2 (6 bases). CDR1 and CDR2 (germline): GTSNPN, SVGIG (reference sequence). The CDR3 spans 13 residues. Trimming left V 4 bases short and J 12 bases short, with 19 bases between. In DNA form, the CDR3 reads TGTGCCTGGACCACTTCGGGGGAGACCCCGCAGTTCTTC. Amino acids: CAWTTSGETPQFF. The whole variable domain, remainder taken from reference TRBV30 and TRBJ2-1, is SQTIHQWPATLVQPVGSPLSLECTVEGTSNPNLYWYRQAAGRGLQLLFYSVGIGQISSEVPQNLSASRPQDRQFILSSKKLLLSDSGFYLCAWTTSGETPQFFGPGTRLTVL.

The table lists this clone with a few counts. V and J are TRBV24-1 and TRBJ1-2; no firm D call. This CDR3 spans 13 amino acids. Germline lookup yields CDR1 KGHDR and CDR2 SFDVKD. The V end was cut by 6 bases, the J end by 2 bases, with 9 bases between. CDR3: CATSRNSNYGYTF. The CDR3 nucleotides read TGTGCCACCAGTAGGAACAGCAACTATGGCTACACCTTC.

This clone was picked up one time. The same CDR3 can be traced to other DNA sequences in this sample. The chain has TRBV2 and TRBJ1-1; TRBD1 matches at 9 bases. Per germline, CDR1 SNHLY and CDR2 FYNNEI. The V gene end was trimmed by 6 bases and the J gene end by 5 bases; junction bases not matched to a gene: 7. The CDR3 has 14 residues. CDR3 amino acids: CASSEQGANTEAFF. CDR3 in DNA: TGTGCCAGCAGCGAACAGGGGGCGAATACTGAAGCTTTCTTT.

V usage is TRBV3-1 (or the pseudogene TRBV3-2) and J usage is TRBJ1-1, with 7 bases matching TRBD1. This CDR3 has 14 amino acids. The junction had 3 bases not matched to a gene; V was cut back by 1 base and J by 4 bases. Germline V gene lookup returns CDR1 LGHDT and CDR2 YNNKEL (reference sequence). The CDR3 bases are TGTGCCAGCAGCCAAGTGTCAGGGGGCACTGAAGCTTTCTTT. This gives the protein CASSQVSGGTEAFF.

J is TRBJ2-5 and V is TRBV7-9; 7 bases fit TRBD2. The CDR3 is made up of 16 amino acids. Germline CDR1 reads SEHNR; CDR2 reads FQNEAQ (reference sequence). Trimming at V came to 5 bases and at J to 0 bases, leaving 9 bases not matched to a gene. CDR3 sequence reads: CASSRLARRYQETQYF. The CDR3 DNA is TGTGCCAGCAGCCGACTAGCCCGGCGCTACCAAGAGACCCAGTACTTC.

This clone was observed once. CDR3 residues: CASSPSSNYGYTF. CDR3 coding DNA: TGTGCCAGCAGCCCCTCTAGTAACTATGGCTACACCTTC. V usage is TRBV3-1 (or the pseudogene TRBV3-2) and J usage is TRBJ1-2; D is unclear. The germline V and J ends were trimmed by 4 bases and 1 base, with 7 bases remaining between them. Germline V gene lookup returns CDR1 LGHDT and CDR2 YNNKEL (reference sequence). This CDR3 comprises 13 residues.

The V call is TRBV7-6, the J call TRBJ1-5, with 8 nucleotides matching TRBD1. J was trimmed by 4 bases and V by 4 bases; bases with no gene match: 6. The CDR3 has 15 amino acids. Germline CDR1 and CDR2: SGHVS and FNYEAQ. The CDR3, as DNA: TGTGCCAGCAGCTCAGGGACAGGACTGAATCAGCCCCAGCATTTT. It codes for CASSSGTGLNQPQHF.

J is TRBJ2-4 and V is TRBV7-2; 9 bases are a match to TRBD2. This CDR3 has 15 residues. Trimming took 5 bases from V and 1 from J; bases not matched to a gene: 3. Germline lookup yields CDR1 SGHTA and CDR2 FQGNSA. CDR3 in amino acids: CASSTAGGAKNIQYF. In DNA form, the CDR3 reads TGTGCCAGCAGCACTGCGGGGGGGGCCAAAAACATTCAGTACTTC.

This chain uses TRBV7-9 with TRBJ2-7, with TRBD1 as a possible D gene (6 bases). This CDR3 is built from 12 residues. Germline V gives CDR1 SEHNR, CDR2 FQNEAQ (reference sequence). Trimming cost V 4 bases and J 7 bases, with 11 bases left between them. CDR3 sequence (DNA): TGTGCCAGCAGCTGGGACATGGGAGAGCAGTACTTC. Its translation is CASSWDMGEQYF.

The V gene is TRBV18, the J gene TRBJ1-1; D possibly corresponds to TRBD1 (6 bases). CDR1 is KGHSH, CDR2 LQKENI, per germline. Between the trimmed V and J ends, which lost 1 base and 4 bases, there was a span of 22 bases. The CDR3 has 18 residues. CDR3 sequence reads: CASSPRNTARRGGTEAFF. CDR3 nucleotide sequence: TGTGCCAGCTCACCACGTAATACTGCACGGCGAGGGGGCACTGAAGCTTTCTTT.

This chain joins TRBV5-4 and TRBJ2-3; possible D gene TRBD2, 6 bases. The V gene lost 5 bases and the J gene lost 5 bases, with 18 bases spanning the gap. The CDR3 is 15 residues long. From germline, CDR1 is SGHNT and CDR2 YYREEE (reference sequence). CDR3 in amino acids: CASSPSGGRIDTQYF. The DNA of the CDR3 is TGTGCCAGCAGTCCTTCTGGAGGGAGAATAGATACGCAGTATTTT.

The chain uses TRBV3-1 (or the pseudogene TRBV3-2) and TRBJ1-6; D gene unclear. Germline V gene sequence: CDR1 LGHDT, CDR2 YNNKEL (reference sequence). V lost 2 bases to trimming and J lost 0 bases, with 5 bases between them. The CDR3 is made up of 15 amino acids. CDR3 sequence reads: CASSQSSSYNSPLHF. The DNA for the CDR3 is TGTGCCAGCAGCCAATCGAGCTCCTATAATTCACCCCTCCACTTT.

For the CDR3, the DNA is TGTGCCATCAGTGAGTCGACCCGGACAAGGATGAACACTGAAGCTTTCTTT. Its translation: CAISESTRTRMNTEAFF. This chain connects TRBV10-3 to TRBJ1-1; D may be TRBD1 (5 bases). Trimming cost V 0 bases and J 0 bases, with 14 bases left between them. Germline V gene sequence: CDR1 ENHRY, CDR2 SYGVKD. CDR3 length: 17 residues.

This chain connects TRBV5-5 to TRBJ2-5, with D possibly being TRBD2 (5 bases). The V end lost 0 bases, the J end lost 5 bases, and 14 bases lay between the germline ends. Looked up from germline, CDR1 is SGHKS and CDR2 is YYEKEE (reference sequence). CDR3 length: 15 residues. The CDR3 coding sequence is TGTGCCAGCAGCTTGGACATCGGATCGGGGGAGACCCAGTACTTC. The encoded protein is CASSLDIGSGETQYF.

This sequence joins TRBV27 and TRBJ2-1, with TRBD1 matching over 8 bases. J was trimmed by 0 bases and V by 4 bases; bases with no gene match: 5. The germline V gene has CDR1 MNHEY and CDR2 SMNVEV (reference sequence). This CDR3 has 16 amino acids. The DNA for the CDR3 is TGTGCCAGCAGTTCCCCAGGGACAGGCTCCTACAATGAGCAGTTCTTC. This translates into CASSSPGTGSYNEQFF.

The rearrangement links TRBV9 to TRBJ2-3; 7 bases are a match to TRBD2. This CDR3 spans 14 amino acids. Germline assignment: CDR1 SGDLS and CDR2 YYNGEE. J was trimmed by 1 base and V by 1 base; bases with no gene match: 0. The CDR3 spells CASSVTSGTDTQYF. CDR3 nucleotide sequence: TGTGCCAGCAGCGTAACTAGCGGCACAGATACGCAGTATTTT.

The chain joins TRBV19 to TRBJ1-2, with D tentatively TRBD1 (5 bases). V was pared by 7 bases and J by 4 bases, with 16 bases between. From germline, CDR1 is LNHDA and CDR2 SQIVND (reference sequence). The CDR3 totals 14 residues. The CDR3, as DNA: TGTGCCAGTACAAGGGTGGGGCTCCTCTATGGCTACACCTTC. Translating it yields CASTRVGLLYGYTF. The whole variable domain, filled in from reference TRBV19 and TRBJ1-2, reads DGGITQSPKYLFRKEGQNVTLSCEQNLNHDAMYWYRQDPGQGLRLIYYSQIVNDFQKGDIAEGYSVSREKKESFPLTVTSAQKNPTAFYLCASTRVGLLYGYTFGSGTRLTVV.

The gene calls are TRBV19 and TRBJ1-1; the match to TRBD1 covers 7 bases. The CDR3 loop spans 13 amino acids. The V and J ends lost 8 bases and 4 bases, in that order; junction bases with no gene match: 7. CDR1 is LNHDA, CDR2 SQIVND, per germline (reference sequence). CDR3 DNA: TGTGCCAGTCGGGACAGCCCAAGCACTGAAGCTTTCTTT. Translation: CASRDSPSTEAFF.

V gene TRBV18 combines with J gene TRBJ1-2; possible D gene TRBD1, 6 bases. The V gene's germline CDR1 is KGHSH and CDR2 LQKENI. With 2 bases removed from V and 0 bases from J, the gap between germline ends came to 13 bases. There are 16 residues in the CDR3. This chain's CDR3 is CASSPGGAQANYGYTF. Here the CDR3 DNA reads TGTGCCAGCTCACCAGGGGGGGCGCAGGCTAACTATGGCTACACCTTC.

The chain joins TRBV18 to TRBJ1-1, with a tentative D call TRBD1 (6 bases). From germline, CDR1 is KGHSH and CDR2 LQKENI. The CDR3 is made up of 15 amino acids. V lost 6 bases to trimming and J lost 1 base, with 15 bases between them. The CDR3 spells CASSSTGTPNTEAFF. The CDR3 nucleotides are TGTGCCAGCTCTTCCACCGGGACACCGAACACTGAAGCTTTCTTT.

The table lists this clone with a count of one. The chain's CDR3 is CASSSGYQPQHF. The DNA of the CDR3 is TGTGCCAGCAGCTCCGGGTATCAGCCCCAGCATTTT. The chain combines TRBV6-2 or TRBV6-3 with TRBJ1-5; unclear D gene. V dropped 6 bases and J dropped 5 bases, with 8 bases sitting between them. The CDR3 spans 12 residues. Looked up from germline, CDR1 is MNHEY and CDR2 is SVGEGT.